The 2 T cell receptor beta chains in this list originate from one sample, sequenced in a study of identical twins. TCRdb fed the 5' RACE reads into MiXCR, producing one record per CDR3 protein. The sample carries about 530,000 distinct CDR3 sequences, nearly 15% recorded once. Another study also made use of these data, one on yellow fever vaccine responses in identical twins.

Sequencing was carried out using CD4+ T cells sorted from blood. The receptors stem from a woman aged 18 to 35 in good health.

This sequence joins TRBV15 and TRBJ2-5; 8 nucleotides line up with TRBD2. Germline trimming cut 8 bases from V and 1 base from J; bases unmatched to any gene: 9. Germline CDR1 reads LNHNV; CDR2 reads YYDKDF (reference sequence). CDR3 length: 15 residues. The CDR3 DNA is TGTGCCACCCGCCCAGCGGGGGTTCGCCAAGAGACCCAGTACTTC. Its protein product is CATRPAGVRQETQYF.

On this clonotype: A read error may produce the germline difference seen at one junction end. V and J are TRBV24-1 and TRBJ2-5; the D gene is possibly TRBD2 (6 bases). Germline CDR1 reads KGHDR; CDR2 reads SFDVKD. The CDR3 length is 13 residues. The chain's CDR3 is CATEGTEQETQHF. In nucleotides, the CDR3 is TGTGCCACCGAGGGGACTGAACAAGAGACCCAGCACTTC.